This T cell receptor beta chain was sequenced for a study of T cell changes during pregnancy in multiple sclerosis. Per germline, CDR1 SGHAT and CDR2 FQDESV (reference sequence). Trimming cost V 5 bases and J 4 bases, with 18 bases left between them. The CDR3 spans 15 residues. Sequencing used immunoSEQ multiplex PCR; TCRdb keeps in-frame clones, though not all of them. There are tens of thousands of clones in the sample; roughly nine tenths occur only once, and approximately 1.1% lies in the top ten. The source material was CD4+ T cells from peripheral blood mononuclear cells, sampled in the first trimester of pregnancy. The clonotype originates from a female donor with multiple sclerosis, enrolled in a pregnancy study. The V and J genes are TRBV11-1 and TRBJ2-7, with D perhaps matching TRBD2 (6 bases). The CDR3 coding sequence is TGTGCCAGCAGCCGTCGGGGGAGATGGGTATACGAGCAGTACTTC. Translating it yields CASSRRGRWVYEQYF.